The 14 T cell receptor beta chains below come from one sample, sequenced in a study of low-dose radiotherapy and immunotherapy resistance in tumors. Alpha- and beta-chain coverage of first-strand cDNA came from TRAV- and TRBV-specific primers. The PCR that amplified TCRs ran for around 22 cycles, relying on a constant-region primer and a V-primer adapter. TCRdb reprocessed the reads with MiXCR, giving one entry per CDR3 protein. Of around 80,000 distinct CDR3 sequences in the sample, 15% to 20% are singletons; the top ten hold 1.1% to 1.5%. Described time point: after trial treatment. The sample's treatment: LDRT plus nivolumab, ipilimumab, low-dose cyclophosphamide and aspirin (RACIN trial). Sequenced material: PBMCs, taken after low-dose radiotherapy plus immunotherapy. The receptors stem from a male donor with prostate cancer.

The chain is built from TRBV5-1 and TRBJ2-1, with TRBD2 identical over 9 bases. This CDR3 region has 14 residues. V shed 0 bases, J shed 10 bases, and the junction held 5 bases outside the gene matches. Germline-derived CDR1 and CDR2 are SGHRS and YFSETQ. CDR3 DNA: TGCGCCAGCAGCTTGGCTAGCGGGATTTACGAGCAGTTCTTC. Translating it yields CASSLASGIYEQFF.

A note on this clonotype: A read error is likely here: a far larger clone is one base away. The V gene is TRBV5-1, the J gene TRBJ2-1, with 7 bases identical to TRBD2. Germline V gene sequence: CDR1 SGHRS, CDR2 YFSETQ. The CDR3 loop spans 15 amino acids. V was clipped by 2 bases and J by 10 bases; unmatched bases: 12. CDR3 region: CASSLLGFGEGEQFF. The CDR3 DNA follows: TGCGCCAGCAGCTTACTCGGCTTCGGGGAGGGCGAGCAGTTCTTC. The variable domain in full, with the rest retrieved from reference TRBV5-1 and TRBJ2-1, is KAGVTQTPRYLIKTRGQQVTLSCSPISGHRSVSWYQQTPGQGLQFLFEYFSETQRNKGNFPGRFSGRQFSNSRSEMNVSTLELGDSALYLCASSLLGFGEGEQFFGPGTRLTVL.

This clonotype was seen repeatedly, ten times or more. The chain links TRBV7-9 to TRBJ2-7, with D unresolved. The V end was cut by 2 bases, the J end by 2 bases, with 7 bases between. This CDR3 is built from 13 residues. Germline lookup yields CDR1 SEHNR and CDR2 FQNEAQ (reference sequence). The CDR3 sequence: CASSLRGTYEQYF. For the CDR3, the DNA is TGTGCCAGCAGCTTACGCGGCACCTACGAGCAGTACTTC. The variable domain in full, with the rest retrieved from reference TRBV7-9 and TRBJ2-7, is DTGVSQNPRHKITKRGQNVTFRCDPISEHNRLYWYRQTLGQGPEFLTYFQNEAQLEKSRLLSDRFSAERPKGSFSTLEIQRTEQGDSAMYLCASSLRGTYEQYFGPGTRLTVT.

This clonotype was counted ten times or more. DNA of the CDR3: TGTGCCAGCAGGGACTCGACAGGGGGCGTCTACGAGCAGTACTTC. Its protein product is CASRDSTGGVYEQYF. The chain links TRBV7-2 to TRBJ2-7; TRBD1 aligns across 10 bases. Germline V gene sequence: CDR1 SGHTA, CDR2 FQGNSA. CDR3 size: 15 residues. Trimming removed 6 bases from V and 3 bases from J; junction bases left unmatched: 8.

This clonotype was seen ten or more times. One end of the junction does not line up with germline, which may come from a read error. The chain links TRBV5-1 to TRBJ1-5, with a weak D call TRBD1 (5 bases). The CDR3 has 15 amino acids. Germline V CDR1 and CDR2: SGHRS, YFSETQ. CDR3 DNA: TGTGCCAGCAGCTTATCAGGGATTAGCAATCAGCCCCAGCATTTT. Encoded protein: CASSLSGISNQPQHF.

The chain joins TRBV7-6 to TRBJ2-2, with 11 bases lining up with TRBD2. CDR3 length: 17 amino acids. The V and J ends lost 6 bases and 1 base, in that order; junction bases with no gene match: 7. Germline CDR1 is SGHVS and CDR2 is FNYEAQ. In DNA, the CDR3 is TGTGCCAGCAGTCCAATGGGGACTAGCGGGAACACCGGGGAGCTGTTTTTT. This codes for CASSPMGTSGNTGELFF.

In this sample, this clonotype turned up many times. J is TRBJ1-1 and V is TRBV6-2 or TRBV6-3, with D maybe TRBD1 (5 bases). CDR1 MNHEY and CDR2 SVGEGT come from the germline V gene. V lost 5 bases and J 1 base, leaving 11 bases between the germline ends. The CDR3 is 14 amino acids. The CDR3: CASSGPTENTEAFF. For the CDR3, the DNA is TGTGCCAGCAGTGGCCCGACAGAGAACACTGAAGCTTTCTTT.

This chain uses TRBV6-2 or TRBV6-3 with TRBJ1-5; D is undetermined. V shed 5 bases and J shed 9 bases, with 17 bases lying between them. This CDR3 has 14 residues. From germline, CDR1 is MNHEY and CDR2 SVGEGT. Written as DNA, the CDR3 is TGTGCCAGCAGTGAAGATCTCAGCAGTCGGCCCCAGCATTTT. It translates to CASSEDLSSRPQHF.

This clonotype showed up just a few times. The DNA of the CDR3 is TGTGCCAGCAGCCAACTTCCTAGCGGGATTCGGAGGGGCGAGCAGTACTTC. It translates to CASSQLPSGIRRGEQYF. This chain links TRBV27 with TRBJ2-7, with 9 nucleotides matching TRBD2. The V and J ends lost 6 bases and 6 bases, in that order; junction bases with no gene match: 18. The CDR3 has 17 residues. Germline CDR1 and CDR2: MNHEY and SMNVEV (reference sequence).

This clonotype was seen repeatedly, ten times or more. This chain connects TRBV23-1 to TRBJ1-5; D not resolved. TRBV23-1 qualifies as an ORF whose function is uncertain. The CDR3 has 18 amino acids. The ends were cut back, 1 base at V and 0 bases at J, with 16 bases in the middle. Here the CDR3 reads CASSQWRWREYSNQPQHF. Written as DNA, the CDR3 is TGCGCCAGCAGTCAATGGAGGTGGAGAGAATATAGCAATCAGCCCCAGCATTTT.

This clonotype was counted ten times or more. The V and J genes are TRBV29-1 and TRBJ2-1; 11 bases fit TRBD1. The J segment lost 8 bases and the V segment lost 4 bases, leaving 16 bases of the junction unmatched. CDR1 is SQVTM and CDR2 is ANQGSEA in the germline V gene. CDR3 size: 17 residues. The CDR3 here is CSVVGEPGQGVFDEQFF. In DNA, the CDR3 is TGCAGCGTTGTCGGGGAGCCGGGACAGGGGGTCTTCGATGAGCAGTTCTTC.

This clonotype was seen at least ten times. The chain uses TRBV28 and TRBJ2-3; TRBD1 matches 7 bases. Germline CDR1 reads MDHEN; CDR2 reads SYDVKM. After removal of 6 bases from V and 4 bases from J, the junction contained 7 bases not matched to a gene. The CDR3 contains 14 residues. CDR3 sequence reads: CASSPTGSPDTQYF. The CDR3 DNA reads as TGTGCCAGCAGCCCGACAGGGTCCCCAGATACGCAGTATTTT.

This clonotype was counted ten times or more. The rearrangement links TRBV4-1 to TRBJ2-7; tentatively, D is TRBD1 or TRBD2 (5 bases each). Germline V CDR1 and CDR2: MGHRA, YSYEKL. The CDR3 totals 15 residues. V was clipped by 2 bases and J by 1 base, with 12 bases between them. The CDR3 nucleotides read TGCGCCAGCAGCCAACCGGGGCAGTCGTCCTACGAGCAGTACTTC. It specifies CASSQPGQSSYEQYF.

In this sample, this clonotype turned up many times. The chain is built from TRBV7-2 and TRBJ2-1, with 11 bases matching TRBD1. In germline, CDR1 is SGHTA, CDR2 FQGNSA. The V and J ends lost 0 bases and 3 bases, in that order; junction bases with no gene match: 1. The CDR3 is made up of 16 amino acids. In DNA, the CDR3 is TGTGCCAGCAGCTTAGCGGGGACAGGGGGCTACAATGAGCAGTTCTTC. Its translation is CASSLAGTGGYNEQFF.